Here is one T cell receptor (beta chain) with its context. Its cognate antigen is unknown. Investigators isolated RNA and reverse transcribed it into cDNA to act as the sequencing template. Sequenced by immunoSEQ multiplex PCR; TCRdb stores in-frame clones only, minus some. The sample consists of 150,000 or so clones, less than 70% of them appearing once. Sample treatment: oral pan-JAK inhibitor, 5-10 mg twice daily. Sorting of CD4+ and CD8+ T cells was performed on PBMCs. The data stem from a study of CD8+ T cells in alopecia areata. With 3 bases removed from V and 13 bases from J, the gap between germline ends came to 14 bases. CDR3 length: 12 residues. From germline, CDR1 is SGHDT and CDR2 YYEEEE. General observations from the study: Under tofacitinib, numerous expanded lesional clonotypes remained detectable in scalp and blood.

The receptor's source is a human donor with alopecia areata. The genes are TRBV5-6 and TRBJ2-1; D is uncertain. The sample was CD8+ T cells sorted from blood, taken at week 4, from a patient treated with tofacitinib. The CDR3 protein is CASSSDRWRQFF. The DNA of the CDR3 is TGTGCCAGCAGCTCAGATCGGTGGCGTCAGTTCTTC.